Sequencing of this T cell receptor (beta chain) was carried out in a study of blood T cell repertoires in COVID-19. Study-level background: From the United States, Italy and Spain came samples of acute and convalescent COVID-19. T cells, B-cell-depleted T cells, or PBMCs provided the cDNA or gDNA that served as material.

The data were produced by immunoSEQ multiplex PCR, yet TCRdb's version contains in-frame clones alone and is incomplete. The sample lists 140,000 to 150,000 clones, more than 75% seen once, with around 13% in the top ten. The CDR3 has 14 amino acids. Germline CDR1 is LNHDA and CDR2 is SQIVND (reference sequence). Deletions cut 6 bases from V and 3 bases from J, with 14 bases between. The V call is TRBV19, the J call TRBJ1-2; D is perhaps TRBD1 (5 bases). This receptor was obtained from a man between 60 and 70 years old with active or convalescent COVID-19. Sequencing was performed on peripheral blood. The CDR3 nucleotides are TGTGCCAGTAGCCCCGGGGGTCCGTACTATGGCTACACCTTC. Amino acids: CASSPGGPYYGYTF.